This TCR beta chain appears in the sequencing data of a study of OX40 agonist ivuxolimab in advanced cancers. Germline CDR1 DFQATT, CDR2 SNEGSKA (reference sequence). The CDR3 is 11 amino acids. V lost 4 bases and J 7 bases, leaving 10 bases between the germline ends. Profiled with immunoSEQ multiplex PCR; TCRdb holds only in-frame clones, not every one. The table shows 50,000 to 70,000 clones, with roughly nine tenths occurring only once. V gene TRBV20-1 combines with J gene TRBJ1-1; D is unclear. This TCR was recovered from an adult with an advanced solid tumor such as melanoma, head and neck, liver or kidney cancer. Source: CD4+ or CD8+ T cells sorted from blood, taken in a trial of the OX40 agonist ivuxolimab. The CDR3 loop is CSAIMGVEAFF. Written as DNA, the CDR3 is TGCAGTGCTATTATGGGAGTTGAAGCTTTCTTT.